A single sample is the source of the 15 T cell receptor beta chains below, sequenced in a study of cytomegalovirus exposure and HLA in healthy donors. The PCR made use of 60 Vbeta and 13 Jbeta primers. Some clones are missing from TCRdb's copy, which holds only in-frame ones; the method was immunoSEQ multiplex PCR. The sample consists of fewer than 300,000 clones, more than 80% of them appearing once. The sample taken for sequencing was PBMCs. Source of these receptors: a man aged 40-50 years in good health and CMV-seropositive.

The chain has TRBV2 and TRBJ1-2; 10 bases map to TRBD1. V was clipped by 5 bases and J by 2 bases; unmatched bases: 8. The CDR3 runs 16 residues. The germline gives CDR1 SNHLY, CDR2 FYNNEI. Here the CDR3 DNA reads TGTGCCAGCAGTTCCGGGACAGGGGTCCGCAACTATGGCTACACCTTC. Residues: CASSSGTGVRNYGYTF.

The V call is TRBV5-6, the J call TRBJ1-1; no definite D call. The V and J ends lost 4 bases and 3 bases respectively, with 13 bases between them. The CDR3 is 14 residues long. From germline, CDR1 is SGHDT and CDR2 YYEEEE. The CDR3 DNA follows: TGTGCCAGCAGCCCCCACGGCCAGGACACTGAAGCTTTCTTT. It yields the protein CASSPHGQDTEAFF. The entire variable domain, with the rest obtained from reference TRBV5-6 and TRBJ1-1, is as follows: DAGVTQSPTHLIKTRGQQVTLRCSPKSGHDTVSWYQQALGQGPQFIFQYYEEEERQRGNFPDRFSGHQFPNYSSELNVNALLLGDSALYLCASSPHGQDTEAFFGQGTRLTVV.

The chain carries TRBV5-4 and TRBJ1-2, with D possibly matching TRBD1 (6 bases). Germline assignment: CDR1 SGHNT and CDR2 YYREEE (reference sequence). This CDR3 has 17 amino acids. The germline V and J ends were trimmed by 0 bases and 0 bases, with 15 bases remaining between them. The CDR3 protein is CASSLAGRGWANYGYTF. CDR3 bases: TGTGCCAGCAGCTTGGCCGGCAGGGGTTGGGCTAACTATGGCTACACCTTC.

This clone was seen a single time. The J gene is TRBJ1-2, the V gene TRBV27; TRBD1 agrees at 7 bases. The CDR3 covers 14 residues. The trim removed 7 bases at V and 3 bases at J, leaving 8 bases unmatched. CDR1 is MNHEY and CDR2 is SMNVEV in the germline V gene (reference sequence). CDR3 DNA sequence: TGTGCCAGCAAGCGTACAGGGGCCTACTATGGCTACACCTTC. It codes for CASKRTGAYYGYTF.

This chain joins TRBV11-2 and TRBJ2-7; 7 bases fit TRBD1. Germline V lookup: CDR1 SGHAT, CDR2 FQNNGV. The CDR3 contains 13 residues. V lost 5 bases and J lost 5; bases outside the gene matches: 6. The CDR3 bases are TGTGCCAGCAGCGTAACAGGGGATCACGAGCAGTACTTC. This gives the protein CASSVTGDHEQYF.

V usage is TRBV4-1 and J usage is TRBJ2-3, with 11 bases aligning to TRBD2. The V and J ends lost 1 base and 0 bases, in that order; junction bases with no gene match: 12. This CDR3 has 20 residues. The germline V gene has CDR1 MGHRA and CDR2 YSYEKL. The CDR3 DNA reads as TGCGCCAGCAGCCAAGGGGTTAGGGGACTAGCGGATCCTAGCACAGATACGCAGTATTTT. Translated: CASSQGVRGLADPSTDTQYF.

This clone was seen a few times. The V call is TRBV2, the J call TRBJ2-1; 8 bases align to TRBD2. The CDR3 covers 13 residues. V shed 7 bases and J 10 bases; nucleotides not matched to a gene: 9. CDR1 is SNHLY, CDR2 FYNNEI, per germline. The CDR3 sequence: CASKGTRWMEQFF. The DNA of the CDR3 is TGTGCCAGCAAAGGGACTAGGTGGATGGAGCAGTTCTTC.

V and J are TRBV18 and TRBJ2-5; TRBD2 matches at 8 bases. The germline gives CDR1 KGHSH, CDR2 LQKENI. Trimming cost V 4 bases and J 9 bases; bases outside gene matches: 10. This CDR3 is built from 14 residues. The CDR3 DNA reads as TGTGCCAGCTCACATCCGGGACTAGAGGAGGCCCAGTACTTC. Amino acids: CASSHPGLEEAQYF.

V and J are TRBV27 and TRBJ2-7; a possible D gene is TRBD1 (5 bases). The CDR3 is 13 amino acids. Trimming took 3 bases from V and 6 from J, leaving 12 bases between them. Germline V CDR1 and CDR2: MNHEY, SMNVEV (reference sequence). The CDR3, as DNA: TGTGCCAGCAGTTTTATAGGGGCCCTCGAGCAGTACTTC. Protein: CASSFIGALEQYF.

The chain couples TRBV9 to TRBJ2-6, with D possibly matching TRBD2 (6 bases). From germline, CDR1 is SGDLS and CDR2 YYNGEE. The CDR3 runs 15 residues. V was shortened by 3 bases and J by 2 bases, with 9 bases between the two germline ends. This chain's CDR3 is CASSGGVAGANVLTF. The CDR3 DNA reads as TGTGCCAGCAGCGGGGGGGTGGCTGGGGCCAACGTCCTGACTTTC. Together with reference TRBV9 and TRBJ2-6, the CDR3 gives the full variable domain: DSGVTQTPKHLITATGQRVTLRCSPRSGDLSVYWYQQSLDQGLQFLIQYYNGEERAKGNILERFSAQQFPDLHSELNLSSLELGDSALYFCASSGGVAGANVLTFGAGSRLTVL.

V usage is TRBV28 and J usage is TRBJ2-7; D ambiguous. In germline, CDR1 is MDHEN, CDR2 SYDVKM. V lost 7 bases, J lost 3 bases, and 7 bases lay in between. This CDR3 is 11 amino acids long. The CDR3 sequence: CASTLRYEQYF. CDR3 nucleotide sequence: TGTGCCAGCACCCTCCGCTACGAGCAGTACTTC. Complete variable domain (other parts from reference TRBV28 and TRBJ2-7): DVKVTQSSRYLVKRTGEKVFLECVQDMDHENMFWYRQDPGLGLRLIYFSYDVKMKEKGDIPEGYSVSREKKERFSLILESASTNQTSMYLCASTLRYEQYFGPGTRLTVT.

In this sample, this clone turned up once. This sample includes further DNA sequences coding for the same CDR3. The gene calls are TRBV6-5 and TRBJ1-5; D unresolved. Trimming took 6 bases from V and 0 from J, leaving 6 bases between them. Germline assignment: CDR1 MNHEY and CDR2 SVGAGI. This CDR3 is 13 amino acids long. CDR3 protein: CASRQNSNQPQHF. CDR3 nucleotide sequence: TGTGCCAGCAGACAGAATAGCAATCAGCCCCAGCATTTT.

This clone was seen only once. This chain joins TRBV27 and TRBJ2-2; 7 bases line up with TRBD2. J lost 5 bases, V lost 3 bases, and 6 bases had no gene match. This CDR3 has 15 amino acids. Germline loops: CDR1 MNHEY, CDR2 SMNVEV (reference sequence). CDR3 in amino acids: CASSFASGYTGELFF. As DNA, the CDR3 is TGTGCCAGCAGTTTCGCTAGCGGTTATACCGGGGAGCTGTTTTTT.

This chain links TRBV18 with TRBJ1-2; 7 bases are shared with TRBD1. CDR1 and CDR2 (germline): KGHSH, LQKENI. The ends lost 5 bases at V and 0 bases at J; junction bases unmatched: 12. This CDR3 spans 17 amino acids. The CDR3 DNA follows: TGTGCCAGCTCAGACCTGGACAGGACGGCAGCTAACTATGGCTACACCTTC. Protein product: CASSDLDRTAANYGYTF.

This rearrangement joins TRBV18 to TRBJ1-1; D remains unclear. V lost 0 bases and J lost 4, with 12 bases in between. Germline CDR1 and CDR2: KGHSH and LQKENI. This CDR3 spans 15 amino acids. The CDR3 DNA follows: TGTGCCAGCTCACCACCCACAGCTATAACCACTGAAGCTTTCTTT. Translation gives CASSPPTAITTEAFF.